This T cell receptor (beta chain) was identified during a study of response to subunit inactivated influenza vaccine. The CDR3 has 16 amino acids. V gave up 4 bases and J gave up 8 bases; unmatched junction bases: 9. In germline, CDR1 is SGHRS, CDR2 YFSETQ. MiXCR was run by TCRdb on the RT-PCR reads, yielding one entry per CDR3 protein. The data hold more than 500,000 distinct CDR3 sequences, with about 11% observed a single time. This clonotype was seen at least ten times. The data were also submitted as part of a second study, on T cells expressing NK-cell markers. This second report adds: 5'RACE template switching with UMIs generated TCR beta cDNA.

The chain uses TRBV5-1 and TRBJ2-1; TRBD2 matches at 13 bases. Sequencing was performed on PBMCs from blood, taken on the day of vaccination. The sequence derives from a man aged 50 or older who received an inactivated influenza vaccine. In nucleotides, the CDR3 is TGCGCCAGCAGCCGACGGACTAGCGGGAGTTCCGATGAGCAGTTCTTC. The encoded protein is CASSRRTSGSSDEQFF.